This is a list of T cell receptor beta chains from one sample in a study of radiation and T cells in renal cell carcinoma. Profiled with immunoSEQ multiplex PCR; TCRdb holds only in-frame clones, not every one. The sample lists approximately 90,000 clones, around 88% occurring once. Sequenced material: blood, taken from a patient whose treatment included radiotherapy and nephrectomy. Receptor source: a man between 45 and 60 years old with renal cell carcinoma. The CDR3 runs from the conserved cysteine through the conserved F or W. Fields, in order: clone size, J gene, V gene, CDR3 protein. Clone size is not always given. Where it is, it says once, few, many or a class for expanded clones.

clone size: -; J gene: TRBJ2-1; V gene: TRBV11-3; CDR3 protein: CASSRIRGGNEQFF
clone size: -; J gene: TRBJ2-3; V gene: TRBV4-1; CDR3 protein: CASSQSENLAGALGGTDTQYF
clone size: -; J gene: TRBJ1-1; V gene: TRBV7-5; CDR3 protein: CARSSPGQGNRNTEAFF
clone size: -; J gene: TRBJ2-5; V gene: TRBV5-1; CDR3 protein: CASSLDRSGGPETQYF
clone size: -; J gene: TRBJ2-1; V gene: TRBV6-1; CDR3 protein: CASSSGTSGNNEQFF
clone size: -; J gene: TRBJ1-5; V gene: TRBV19; CDR3 protein: CASSLQFDQPQHF
clone size: -; J gene: TRBJ2-2; V gene: TRBV5-1; CDR3 protein: CASSLAGTNTGELFF
clone size: -; J gene: TRBJ1-2; V gene: TRBV4-1; CDR3 protein: CASSHEQVGTVYGYTF
clone size: -; J gene: TRBJ2-1; V gene: TRBV7-8; CDR3 protein: CASSATGTPTDNEQFF
clone size: -; J gene: TRBJ1-2; V gene: TRBV5-5; CDR3 protein: CASSISIPVSYHGYTF
clone size: -; J gene: TRBJ2-5; V gene: TRBV11-2; CDR3 protein: CASSSWTSQETQYF
clone size: -; J gene: TRBJ2-3; V gene: TRBV6-5; CDR3 protein: CASSYSSGTGGHTQYF
clone size: -; J gene: TRBJ1-3; V gene: TRBV28; CDR3 protein: CASNPTGAGNTIYF
clone size: -; J gene: TRBJ2-7; V gene: TRBV18; CDR3 protein: CASSTRIGFNEQYF
clone size: -; J gene: TRBJ1-4; V gene: TRBV18; CDR3 protein: CASSPRGGLQVEKLFF
clone size: -; J gene: TRBJ1-5; V gene: TRBV6-5; CDR3 protein: CASRSRQGLQPQHF
clone size: -; J gene: TRBJ1-6; V gene: TRBV7-2; CDR3 protein: CASSSLAGTGTYNSPLHF
clone size: -; J gene: TRBJ2-1; V gene: TRBV7-9; CDR3 protein: CASRGQGNEQFF
clone size: -; J gene: TRBJ2-7; V gene: TRBV7-6; CDR3 protein: CASSLGDSIYEQYF
clone size: -; J gene: TRBJ1-2; V gene: TRBV14; CDR3 protein: CASSLLSAVDGYTF
clone size: -; J gene: TRBJ1-1; V gene: TRBV28; CDR3 protein: CASRLGGRKTEAFF
clone size: -; J gene: TRBJ2-7; V gene: TRBV5-4; CDR3 protein: CASSFTSGGAVTVYEQYF
clone size: -; J gene: TRBJ1-3; V gene: TRBV19; CDR3 protein: CASRPILSGNTIYF
clone size: -; J gene: TRBJ1-2; V gene: TRBV7-9; CDR3 protein: CASSPTGPNGYTF
clone size: -; J gene: TRBJ1-4; V gene: TRBV30; CDR3 protein: CAWSFGTTTEKLFF
clone size: -; J gene: TRBJ2-7; V gene: TRBV10-3; CDR3 protein: CAISESTADSYEQYF
clone size: -; J gene: TRBJ2-2; V gene: TRBV6-1; CDR3 protein: CASTEDSPNTGELFF
clone size: -; J gene: TRBJ2-2; V gene: TRBV27; CDR3 protein: CASSLTGWTGELFF
clone size: -; J gene: TRBJ2-5; V gene: TRBV6-5; CDR3 protein: CASSYSGGAGETQYF
clone size: -; J gene: TRBJ2-7; V gene: TRBV28; CDR3 protein: CASSPAGVISYEQYF
clone size: -; J gene: TRBJ2-2; V gene: TRBV18; CDR3 protein: CASSPASGVAGELFF
clone size: -; J gene: TRBJ2-3; V gene: TRBV10-1; CDR3 protein: CASSLGATDTQYF
clone size: few; J gene: TRBJ2-5; V gene: TRBV11-3; CDR3 protein: CASSLGTGSLQTQYF
clone size: -; J gene: TRBJ2-7; V gene: TRBV19; CDR3 protein: CASSRPGQGLDEQYF
clone size: -; J gene: TRBJ1-2; V gene: TRBV28; CDR3 protein: CASSGTGPGGYTF
clone size: few; J gene: TRBJ2-7; V gene: TRBV28; CDR3 protein: CASSPQGRPSYEQYF
clone size: -; J gene: TRBJ2-7; V gene: TRBV4-2; CDR3 protein: CASSQGTGTGEAEQYF
clone size: few; J gene: TRBJ1-3; V gene: TRBV2; CDR3 protein: CASSEEGRARNTIYF
clone size: once; J gene: TRBJ2-3; V gene: TRBV9; CDR3 protein: CASSVQQGLSTDTQYF
clone size: once; J gene: TRBJ2-3; V gene: TRBV5-5; CDR3 protein: CASSLEEGAPYF
clone size: -; J gene: TRBJ2-4; V gene: TRBV5-1; CDR3 protein: CASREGSREKNIQYF
clone size: few; J gene: TRBJ2-7; V gene: TRBV2; CDR3 protein: CASSPSSYEQYF
clone size: -; J gene: TRBJ1-3; V gene: TRBV6-6; CDR3 protein: CASRPGGTGNTIYF
clone size: once; J gene: TRBJ1-2; V gene: TRBV2; CDR3 protein: CASSKATGANYGYTF
clone size: once; J gene: TRBJ2-6; V gene: TRBV5-1; CDR3 protein: CASSPRDSGANVLTF
clone size: -; J gene: TRBJ1-6; V gene: TRBV19; CDR3 protein: CASRIDSYNSPLHF
clone size: -; J gene: TRBJ2-1; V gene: TRBV9; CDR3 protein: CASSTLAGGYNEQFF
clone size: once; J gene: TRBJ2-7; V gene: TRBV4-1; CDR3 protein: CASSQDTSGALLSYEQYF